Listed below are T cell receptor beta chains from one sample, sequenced in a study of PD-1 blockade in classical Hodgkin lymphoma. Data came from immunoSEQ multiplex PCR; TCRdb stores just in-frame clones and leaves some out. This sample has roughly 150,000 clones, with nearly 80% found just once. The sequenced sample was peripheral blood mononuclear cells (PBMCs), obtained before the second cycle of nivolumab. Receptor source: a human donor with classical Hodgkin lymphoma. Both conserved end residues are part of each CDR3. The D gene is left open where the match is weak. Clone size is given for some rows only: seen once, a few or many times, or a class if the clone is expanded.

d_gene: -
abundance: few
v_gene: TRBV28
j_gene: TRBJ2-1
CDR3aa: CASSFLRASYNEQFF

d_gene: -
abundance: once
v_gene: TRBV29-1
j_gene: TRBJ1-1
CDR3aa: CSVFEATGPSTEAFF

d_gene: -
abundance: -
v_gene: TRBV7-2
j_gene: TRBJ2-3
CDR3aa: CASRQATDTQYF

d_gene: -
abundance: -
v_gene: TRBV6-6
j_gene: TRBJ2-7
CDR3aa: CASSYSRSEEQYF

d_gene: TRBD2
abundance: once
v_gene: TRBV6-6
j_gene: TRBJ2-7
CDR3aa: CASSYSTSGMGYEQYF

d_gene: -
abundance: few
v_gene: TRBV6-1
j_gene: TRBJ1-1
CDR3aa: CASRRTLYTEAFF

d_gene: -
abundance: many
v_gene: TRBV19
j_gene: TRBJ1-5
CDR3aa: CASSIWTPSNQPQHF

d_gene: -
abundance: -
v_gene: TRBV5-6
j_gene: TRBJ2-7
CDR3aa: CASSFRYEQYF

d_gene: TRBD2
abundance: once
v_gene: TRBV25-1
j_gene: TRBJ2-3
CDR3aa: CASRTSGSTDTQYF

d_gene: -
abundance: -
v_gene: TRBV2
j_gene: TRBJ2-2
CDR3aa: CASSVGGAFTGELFF

d_gene: -
abundance: -
v_gene: TRBV6-6
j_gene: TRBJ1-1
CDR3aa: CASSYRAEPEAFF

d_gene: -
abundance: -
v_gene: TRBV27
j_gene: TRBJ1-1
CDR3aa: CASSLSGRAPSTEAFF

d_gene: -
abundance: -
v_gene: TRBV2
j_gene: TRBJ2-7
CDR3aa: CASRRLGGTVASYEQYF

d_gene: -
abundance: few
v_gene: TRBV4-1
j_gene: TRBJ2-3
CDR3aa: CASSQDLATGSTDTQYF

d_gene: -
abundance: -
v_gene: TRBV28
j_gene: TRBJ2-5
CDR3aa: CASSWTLNQETQYF

d_gene: TRBD1
abundance: -
v_gene: TRBV6-1
j_gene: TRBJ2-1
CDR3aa: CASREGTAFSNEQFF

d_gene: -
abundance: -
v_gene: TRBV21-1
j_gene: TRBJ2-5
CDR3aa: CASSKGRGGVETQYF

d_gene: TRBD1
abundance: -
v_gene: TRBV6-5
j_gene: TRBJ1-2
CDR3aa: CASSPGQGANYGYTF

d_gene: -
abundance: -
v_gene: TRBV7-9
j_gene: TRBJ1-2
CDR3aa: CASSLARDPPGGYTF

d_gene: -
abundance: -
v_gene: TRBV2
j_gene: TRBJ2-5
CDR3aa: CASGRGLTQETQYF

d_gene: -
abundance: -
v_gene: TRBV19
j_gene: TRBJ2-1
CDR3aa: CASSIYNEQFF

d_gene: -
abundance: -
v_gene: TRBV19
j_gene: TRBJ2-3
CDR3aa: CASSSAGAASPPDTQYF

d_gene: TRBD2
abundance: -
v_gene: TRBV19
j_gene: TRBJ2-7
CDR3aa: CASSKSGVLSYEQYF

d_gene: TRBD2
abundance: -
v_gene: TRBV7-3
j_gene: TRBJ2-1
CDR3aa: CASSRSGSLSYNEQFF

d_gene: -
abundance: few
v_gene: TRBV10-2
j_gene: TRBJ2-1
CDR3aa: CASSEFVQRDEQFF

d_gene: -
abundance: -
v_gene: TRBV19
j_gene: TRBJ1-1
CDR3aa: CASGKSGGGRNTEAFF

d_gene: -
abundance: -
v_gene: TRBV7-9
j_gene: TRBJ1-5
CDR3aa: CASSPEGGEKPQHF

d_gene: -
abundance: -
v_gene: TRBV6-5
j_gene: TRBJ2-1
CDR3aa: CASSFYRANTYNEQFF

d_gene: -
abundance: -
v_gene: TRBV6-6
j_gene: TRBJ1-2
CDR3aa: CASSPRMERFYGYTF

d_gene: -
abundance: once
v_gene: TRBV5-1
j_gene: TRBJ2-7
CDR3aa: CASSLVYEPREQYF